The 6 T cell receptor beta chains reported below all come from one sample, sequenced in a study of shared clonotypes between healthy human individuals. The assay was immunoSEQ multiplex PCR, and TCRdb's table has in-frame clones only and misses some. The sample records about 530,000 clones, approximately 95% being singletons. Input material: naive CD4+ T cells sorted from blood. Subset here: CD45RA+ positively selected. Source of these receptors: a woman aged 25 to 39 in good health.

This chain joins TRBV29-1 and TRBJ2-3; possibly TRBD2 for D (5 bases). Germline lookup yields CDR1 SQVTM and CDR2 ANQGSEA. Trimming stripped 3 bases from V and 4 bases from J, with 14 bases between. The CDR3 has 14 residues. CDR3 amino acids: CSVEPSRAPDTQYF. CDR3 DNA sequence: TGCAGCGTTGAGCCTAGCCGAGCACCAGATACGCAGTATTTT.

The gene calls are TRBV5-1 and TRBJ2-7, with 12 bases that match TRBD2. This CDR3 is built from 16 residues. The germline CDR1 and CDR2 sequences are SGHRS and YFSETQ. Losses at the gene ends were 4 bases for V and 3 bases for J; bases not matched to a gene: 8. The DNA of the CDR3 is TGCGCCAGCAGCCTCTCTCTAGCGGGAGGGGACTACGAGCAGTACTTC. It specifies CASSLSLAGGDYEQYF.

V gene TRBV7-6 combines with J gene TRBJ1-2; 10 bases fit TRBD1. This CDR3 is 13 amino acids long. Germline V gene sequence: CDR1 SGHVS, CDR2 FNYEAQ. After removal of 6 bases from V and 6 bases from J, the junction contained 4 bases not matched to a gene. The CDR3 spells CASRDRGLNGYTF. The CDR3 bases are TGTGCCAGCAGAGACAGGGGGCTCAATGGCTACACCTTC.

This chain uses TRBV2 with TRBJ2-2, with TRBD1 matching over 10 bases. The V segment lost 11 bases and the J segment 6 bases; nucleotides outside the gene matches: 9. The CDR3 is made up of 14 amino acids. Germline values: CDR1 SNHLY, CDR2 FYNNEI. This CDR3 is CAGSDRGRSGELFF. CDR3 nucleotide sequence: TGTGCCGGCTCTGACAGGGGGCGCTCCGGGGAGCTGTTTTTT.

The chain combines TRBV5-6 with TRBJ2-7; 9 positions agree with TRBD2. The V gene's germline CDR1 is SGHDT and CDR2 YYEEEE. The CDR3 is made up of 16 amino acids. With 4 bases clipped from V and 4 bases from J, the junction kept 12 bases outside the gene matches. In nucleotides, the CDR3 is TGTGCCAGCAGCCGATCGACCGTTAGCGGGAGTTACGAGCAGTACTTC. This codes for CASSRSTVSGSYEQYF.

V gene TRBV5-1 combines with J gene TRBJ2-7; a possible D gene is TRBD2 (6 bases). CDR1 and CDR2 (germline): SGHRS, YFSETQ. V was trimmed by 0 bases and J by 2 bases, leaving 9 bases between them. CDR3 length: 14 amino acids. The CDR3 sequence is CASSLGLGTYEQYF. In nucleotides, the CDR3 is TGCGCCAGCAGCTTGGGACTAGGAACCTACGAGCAGTACTTC.